This T cell receptor (beta chain) was identified during a study of T-cell reconstitution after alpha-beta-depleted transplantation in children. Study observations and caveats: By about two months after transplant, alpha-beta T cells reportedly arose from several hundred graft clones that had expanded. After transplant, high TCRbeta diversity at day 60 in some patients arose from surviving recipient T cells and thymic progenitors. T-cell counts and diversity at one year post-transplant came mainly from newly produced T cells.

The CDR3 sequence is 13 residues long. Germline V CDR1 and CDR2: GTSNPN, SVGIG (reference sequence). The germline V and J ends were trimmed by 4 bases and 3 bases, with 10 bases remaining between them. Note on this clonotype: Its antigen is not known.

Unique molecular identifiers were used to barcode this TCRbeta library. From the PCR reads, TCRdb called clonotypes with MiXCR, one entry per CDR3 protein. The sample includes hundreds of thousands of distinct CDR3 sequences, around 15% seen only once; the top ten take 29%. The chain combines TRBV30 with TRBJ2-1; D is ambiguous. The sample consisted of PBMCs, mostly from graft donor cells, taken 360 days after TCRalphabeta/CD19-depleted stem cell transplant. This clonotype originated in a boy under two years old who had a stem cell transplant for Wiskott-Aldrich syndrome, so the T cells may come from the graft donor. The CDR3 bases are TGTGCCTGGATGAGGAGTAACTACAATGAGCAGTTCTTC. Protein sequence: CAWMRSNYNEQFF.